This T cell receptor (beta chain) is drawn from a study of cytomegalovirus exposure and HLA in healthy donors. Study-wide points: There were under 200 TCR beta chains listed as cytomegalovirus-associated.

These donors were members of the approximately 110-subject validation cohort, a group separate from the approximately 640-subject first cohort. The repertoire was sequenced with immunoSEQ multiplex PCR; TCRdb's copy has only in-frame clones and lacks some. The sample consists of roughly 350,000 clones, approximately 90% of them appearing once. CDR1 SGHVS and CDR2 FQNEAQ come from the germline V gene. Trimming cost V 5 bases and J 4 bases, with 3 bases left between them. CDR3 length: 11 residues. Points on this clone: Its specificity is unknown.

The TCR comes from a woman younger than 30 in good health and CMV-seronegative. V usage is TRBV7-8 and J usage is TRBJ2-1, with D unresolved. Material: PBMCs. The CDR3 sequence: CASSRYNEQFF. The CDR3 DNA follows: TGTGCCAGCAGCCGGTACAATGAGCAGTTCTTC.